The source of this TCR beta chain is a study of T-cell reconstitution after alpha-beta-depleted transplantation in children. Construction of the TCRbeta library involved unique molecular identifiers. TCRdb itself ran the PCR reads through MiXCR, one entry per CDR3 protein. Of more than 200,000 distinct CDR3 sequences listed, 9.7% were seen once; the top ten hold 5% to 5.5%. The CDR3 sequence is 14 residues long. The germline V and J ends were trimmed by 4 bases and 4 bases, with 12 bases remaining between them. Per the germline V gene, CDR1 is SGHRS and CDR2 is YFSETQ. The chain combines TRBV5-1 with TRBJ1-3; D is unclear. Sample: PBMCs from the stem cell graft donor, taken from the stem cell graft. This clonotype was sampled from a human donor who donated a stem cell graft to a child with SCID. CDR3 DNA sequence: TGCGCCAGCAGCACTGGACTAGAGGGAAACACCATATATTTT. It is translated as CASSTGLEGNTIYF.